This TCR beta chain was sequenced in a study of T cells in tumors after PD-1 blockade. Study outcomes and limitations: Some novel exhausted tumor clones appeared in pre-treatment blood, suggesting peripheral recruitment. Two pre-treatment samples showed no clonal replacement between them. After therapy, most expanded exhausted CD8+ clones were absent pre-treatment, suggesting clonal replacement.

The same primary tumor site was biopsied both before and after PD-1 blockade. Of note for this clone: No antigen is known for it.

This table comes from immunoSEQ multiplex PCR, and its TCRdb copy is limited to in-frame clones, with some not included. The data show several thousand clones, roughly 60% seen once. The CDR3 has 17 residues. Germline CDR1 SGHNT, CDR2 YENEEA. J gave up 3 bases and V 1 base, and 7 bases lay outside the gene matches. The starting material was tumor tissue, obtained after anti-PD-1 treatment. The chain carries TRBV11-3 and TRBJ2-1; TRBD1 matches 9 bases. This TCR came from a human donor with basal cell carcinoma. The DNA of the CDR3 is TGTGCCAGCAGCTTAGGGAGCGGACAGGGGTTCTACAATGAGCAGTTCTTC. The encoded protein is CASSLGSGQGFYNEQFF. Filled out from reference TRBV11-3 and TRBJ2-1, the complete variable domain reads EAGVVQSPRYKIIEKKQPVAFWCNPISGHNTLYWYLQNLGQGPELLIRYENEEAVDDSQLPKDRFSAERLKGVDSTLKIQPAELGDSAVYLCASSLGSGQGFYNEQFFGPGTRLTVL.